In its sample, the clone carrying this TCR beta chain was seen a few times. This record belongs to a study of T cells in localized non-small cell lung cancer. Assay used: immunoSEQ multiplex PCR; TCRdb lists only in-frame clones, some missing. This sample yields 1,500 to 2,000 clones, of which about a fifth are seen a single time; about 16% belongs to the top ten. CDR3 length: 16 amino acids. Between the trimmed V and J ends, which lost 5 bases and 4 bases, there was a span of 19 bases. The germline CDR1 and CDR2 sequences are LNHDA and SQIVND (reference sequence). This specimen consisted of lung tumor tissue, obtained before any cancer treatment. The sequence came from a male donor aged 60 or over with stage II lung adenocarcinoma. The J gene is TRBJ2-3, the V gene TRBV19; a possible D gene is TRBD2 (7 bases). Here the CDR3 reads CASSPPGGGGADTQYF. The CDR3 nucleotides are TGTGCCAGTAGTCCCCCGGGGGGCGGTGGGGCAGATACGCAGTATTTT.